This T cell receptor (beta chain) was sequenced for a study of molecular identifiers for immune sequencing clone quantification. Naive CD8 library inputs spanned 20,000 to 1,000,000 sorted cells and 10%, 30% or 50% RNA. Isolation of naive CD8 T cells was achieved by sorting on a CD8+CD4-CCR7+CD45RA+ phenotype. Study-level results: Beyond 20 RNA copies, clones held over 99% of effector molecules, compared with under 1% in naive cells.

In this sample, this clonotype turned up a few times. Antigen specificity is unknown. A single record per CDR3 protein comes from TCRdb applying MiXCR to the PCR reads. The sample yields a few hundred thousand distinct CDR3 sequences, roughly 26% seen once. The specimen sequenced was naive CD8+ T cells from blood, with Jurkat cell RNA spiked in. Indicated subset: FACS-sorted CD8+CD4-CCR7+CD45RA+ naive T cells. The sequence derives from a human donor in good health. Some libraries in this study had Jurkat cell RNA spiked in.

CDR3 protein: CASSVAGENTEAFF. The DNA of the CDR3 is TGTGCCAGCAGCGTAGCAGGGGAGAACACTGAAGCTTTCTTT. This chain connects TRBV9 to TRBJ1-1; a possible D gene is TRBD1 (6 bases). The CDR3 totals 14 residues. Trimming left V 0 bases short and J 1 base short, with 7 bases between. From germline, CDR1 is SGDLS and CDR2 YYNGEE.